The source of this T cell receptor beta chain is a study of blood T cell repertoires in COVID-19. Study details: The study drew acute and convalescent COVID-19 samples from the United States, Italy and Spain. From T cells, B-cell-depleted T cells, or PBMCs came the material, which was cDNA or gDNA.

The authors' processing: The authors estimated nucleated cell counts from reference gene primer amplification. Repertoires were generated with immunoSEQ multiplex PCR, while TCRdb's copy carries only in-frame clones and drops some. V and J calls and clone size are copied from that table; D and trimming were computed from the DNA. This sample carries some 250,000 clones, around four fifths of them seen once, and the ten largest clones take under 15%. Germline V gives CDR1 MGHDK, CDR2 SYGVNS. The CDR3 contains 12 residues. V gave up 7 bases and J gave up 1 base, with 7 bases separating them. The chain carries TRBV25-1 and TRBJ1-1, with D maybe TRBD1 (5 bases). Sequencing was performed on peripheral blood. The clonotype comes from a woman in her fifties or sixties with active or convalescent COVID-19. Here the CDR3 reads CASKTGNTEAFF. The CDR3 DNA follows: TGTGCCAGCAAAACAGGGAACACTGAAGCTTTCTTT.